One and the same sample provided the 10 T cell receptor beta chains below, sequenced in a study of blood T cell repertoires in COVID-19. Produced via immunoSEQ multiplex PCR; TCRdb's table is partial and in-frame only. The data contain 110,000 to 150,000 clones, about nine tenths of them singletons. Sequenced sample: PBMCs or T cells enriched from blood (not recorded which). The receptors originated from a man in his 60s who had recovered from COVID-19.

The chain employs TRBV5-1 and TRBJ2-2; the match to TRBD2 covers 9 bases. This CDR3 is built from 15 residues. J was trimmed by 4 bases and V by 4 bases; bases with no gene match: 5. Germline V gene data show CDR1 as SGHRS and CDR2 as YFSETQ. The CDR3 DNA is TGCGCCAGCAGCCAACTAGCGGGCTTCACCGGGGAGCTGTTTTTT. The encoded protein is CASSQLAGFTGELFF.

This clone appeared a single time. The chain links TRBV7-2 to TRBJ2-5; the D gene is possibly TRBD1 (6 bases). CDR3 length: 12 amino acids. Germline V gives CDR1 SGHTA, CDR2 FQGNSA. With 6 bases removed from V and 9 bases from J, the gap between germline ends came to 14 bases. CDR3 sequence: CASRTGLSAQYF. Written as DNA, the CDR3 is TGTGCCAGCAGAACAGGGTTGTCGGCCCAGTACTTC.

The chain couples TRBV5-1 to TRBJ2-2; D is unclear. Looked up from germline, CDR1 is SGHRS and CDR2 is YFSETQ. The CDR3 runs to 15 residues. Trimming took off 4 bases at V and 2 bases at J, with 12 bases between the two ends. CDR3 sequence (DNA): TGCGCCAGCAGCCCCCCCGTGGCAAACACCGGGGAGCTGTTTTTT. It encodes CASSPPVANTGELFF.

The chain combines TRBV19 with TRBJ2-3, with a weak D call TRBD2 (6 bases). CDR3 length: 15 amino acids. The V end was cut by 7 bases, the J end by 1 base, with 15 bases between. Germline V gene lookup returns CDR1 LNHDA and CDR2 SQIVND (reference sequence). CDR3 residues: CASTPRRGGTDTQYF. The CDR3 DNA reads TGTGCCAGTACCCCCAGGCGGGGTGGCACAGATACGCAGTATTTT.

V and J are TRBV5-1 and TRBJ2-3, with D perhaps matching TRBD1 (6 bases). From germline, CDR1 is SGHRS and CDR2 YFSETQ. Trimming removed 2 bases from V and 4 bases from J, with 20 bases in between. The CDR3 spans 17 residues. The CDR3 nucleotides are TGCGCCAGCAGCTTCGGGCGTCGCGGCAGGGGCTCAGATACGCAGTATTTT. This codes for CASSFGRRGRGSDTQYF.

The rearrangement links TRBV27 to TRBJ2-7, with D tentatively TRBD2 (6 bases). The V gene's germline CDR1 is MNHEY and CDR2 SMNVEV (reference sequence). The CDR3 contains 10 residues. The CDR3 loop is CVAGSYEQYF. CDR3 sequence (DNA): TGTGTTGCGGGAAGCTACGAGCAGTACTTC.

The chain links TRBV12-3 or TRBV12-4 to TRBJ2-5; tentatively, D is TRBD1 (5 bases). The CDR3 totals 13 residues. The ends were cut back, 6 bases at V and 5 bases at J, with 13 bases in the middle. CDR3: CASRQTVGETQYF. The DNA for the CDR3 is TGTGCCAGCAGACAGACAGTTGGGGAGACCCAGTACTTC.

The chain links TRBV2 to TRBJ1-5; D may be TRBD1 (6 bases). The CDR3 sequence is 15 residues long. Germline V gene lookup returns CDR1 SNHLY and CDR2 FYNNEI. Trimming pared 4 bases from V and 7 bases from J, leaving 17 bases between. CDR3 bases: TGTGCCAGCAGTGCCGACAGTCCAGGGGTCCAGCCCCAGCATTTT. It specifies CASSADSPGVQPQHF.

The DNA of the CDR3 is TGTGCCAGCAGTGAGGGCAGGGGGCGCGATCAGCCCCAGCATTTT. Amino acids: CASSEGRGRDQPQHF. The chain recombines TRBV2 with TRBJ1-5, with TRBD1 matching 8 bases. The CDR3 runs to 15 residues. CDR1 and CDR2 (germline): SNHLY, FYNNEI. V was clipped by 3 bases and J by 5 bases; unmatched bases: 6. The full variable domain, in which reference TRBV2 and TRBJ1-5 provide the parts outside the CDR3, is EPEVTQTPSHQVTQMGQEVILRCVPISNHLYFYWYRQILGQKVEFLVSFYNNEISEKSEIFDDQFSVERPDGSNFTLKIRSTKLEDSAMYFCASSEGRGRDQPQHFGDGTRLSIL.

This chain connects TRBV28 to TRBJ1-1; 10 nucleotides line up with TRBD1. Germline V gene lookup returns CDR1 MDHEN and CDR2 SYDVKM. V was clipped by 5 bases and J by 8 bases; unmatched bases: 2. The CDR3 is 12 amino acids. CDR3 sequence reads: CASSGDRGEAFF. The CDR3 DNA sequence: TGTGCCAGCAGTGGGGACAGGGGAGAAGCTTTCTTT.